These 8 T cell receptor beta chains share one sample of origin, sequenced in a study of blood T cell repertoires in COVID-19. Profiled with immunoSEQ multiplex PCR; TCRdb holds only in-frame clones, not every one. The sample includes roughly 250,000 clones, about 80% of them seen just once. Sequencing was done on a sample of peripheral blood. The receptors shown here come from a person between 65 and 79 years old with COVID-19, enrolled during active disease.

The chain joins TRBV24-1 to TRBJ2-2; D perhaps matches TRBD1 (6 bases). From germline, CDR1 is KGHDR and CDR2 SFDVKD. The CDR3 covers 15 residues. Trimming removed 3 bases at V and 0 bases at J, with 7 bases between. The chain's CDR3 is CATSDTGPNTGELFF. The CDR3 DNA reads TGTGCCACCAGTGATACAGGGCCGAACACCGGGGAGCTGTTTTTT.

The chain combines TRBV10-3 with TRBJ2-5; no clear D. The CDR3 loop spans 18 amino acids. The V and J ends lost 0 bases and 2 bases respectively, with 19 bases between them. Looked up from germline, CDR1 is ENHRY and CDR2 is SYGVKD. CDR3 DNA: TGTGCCATCAGTGAGTCGGTTGGAAGAACTAATAAACAAGAGACCCAGTACTTC. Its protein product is CAISESVGRTNKQETQYF.

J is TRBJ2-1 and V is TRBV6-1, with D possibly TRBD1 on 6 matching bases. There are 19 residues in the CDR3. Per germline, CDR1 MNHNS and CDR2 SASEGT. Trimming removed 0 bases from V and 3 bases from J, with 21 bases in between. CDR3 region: CASSEAFRRGGGSYNEQFF. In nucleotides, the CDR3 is TGTGCCAGCAGTGAAGCGTTTCGGAGAGGGGGTGGGAGCTACAATGAGCAGTTCTTC.

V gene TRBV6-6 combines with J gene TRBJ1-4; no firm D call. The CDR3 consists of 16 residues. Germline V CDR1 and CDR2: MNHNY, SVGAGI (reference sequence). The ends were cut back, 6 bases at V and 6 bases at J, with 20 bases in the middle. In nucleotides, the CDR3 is TGTGCCAGCAGAGATACTGGGAAAATAGCGTATGAAAAACTGTTTTTT. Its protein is CASRDTGKIAYEKLFF.

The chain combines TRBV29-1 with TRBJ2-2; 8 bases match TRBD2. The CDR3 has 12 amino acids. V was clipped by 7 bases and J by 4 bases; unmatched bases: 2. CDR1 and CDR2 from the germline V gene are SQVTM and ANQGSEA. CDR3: CSGAGGTGELFF. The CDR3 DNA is TGCAGCGGGGCGGGGGGCACCGGGGAGCTGTTTTTT.

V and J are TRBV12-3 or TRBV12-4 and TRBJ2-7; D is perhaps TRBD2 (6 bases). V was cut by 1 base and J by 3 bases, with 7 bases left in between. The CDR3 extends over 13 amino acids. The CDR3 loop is CASSLGRDYEQYF. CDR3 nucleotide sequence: TGTGCCAGCAGTTTAGGGCGGGACTACGAGCAGTACTTC.

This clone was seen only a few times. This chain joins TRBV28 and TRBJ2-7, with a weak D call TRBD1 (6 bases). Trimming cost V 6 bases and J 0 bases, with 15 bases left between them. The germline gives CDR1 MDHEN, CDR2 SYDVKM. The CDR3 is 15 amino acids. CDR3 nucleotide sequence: TGTGCCAGCAGGCCACCGGACAGACCCTCCTACGAGCAGTACTTC. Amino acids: CASRPPDRPSYEQYF.

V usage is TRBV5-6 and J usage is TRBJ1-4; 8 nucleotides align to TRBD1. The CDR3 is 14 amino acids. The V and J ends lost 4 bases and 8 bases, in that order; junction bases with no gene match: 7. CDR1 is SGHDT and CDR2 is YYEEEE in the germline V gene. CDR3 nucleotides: TGTGCCAGCAGCGGCCGGACAGGGCCCGAAAAACTGTTTTTT. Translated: CASSGRTGPEKLFF. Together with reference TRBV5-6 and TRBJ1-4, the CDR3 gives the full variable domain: DAGVTQSPTHLIKTRGQQVTLRCSPKSGHDTVSWYQQALGQGPQFIFQYYEEEERQRGNFPDRFSGHQFPNYSSELNVNALLLGDSALYLCASSGRTGPEKLFFGSGTQLSVL.